The subject of this entry is one T cell receptor beta chain. Its antigen is undetermined. Data came from immunoSEQ multiplex PCR; TCRdb stores just in-frame clones and leaves some out. The profile shows 98,000 or so clones, 80% to 90% of them singletons. This specimen belongs to a study of a mutant IDH1 vaccine in newly diagnosed glioma. Study-level information: Males made up about 62% and females roughly 38% of treated patients, whose mean age was about 41 years. Earlier therapy was either radiotherapy, temozolomide, or both, and most got both. Study outcomes and limitations: Pseudoprogression showed no apparent link to changes in top peripheral T cell clonotypes. Altogether, 93.3% of patients exhibited vaccine-induced immune responses.

The CDR3 runs to 15 residues. Germline trimming cut 9 bases from V and 13 bases from J; bases unmatched to any gene: 18. In germline, CDR1 is MNHNS, CDR2 SASEGT. As for time point: baseline, week 1 (first vaccination visit). Treatment described: pre-vaccination baseline after standard-of-care therapy. The specimen comprised PBMCs, sampled from a glioma patient treated with radiotherapy, temozolomide or both. The origin of this receptor is a woman aged 45 to 65 with glioma. The rearrangement links TRBV6-1 to TRBJ2-1; TRBD1 matches 10 bases. DNA for the CDR3: TGTGCCAGGGGGCCCCCGGGACAGGGGATCGCCCACCAGTTCTTC. It yields the protein CARGPPGQGIAHQFF.